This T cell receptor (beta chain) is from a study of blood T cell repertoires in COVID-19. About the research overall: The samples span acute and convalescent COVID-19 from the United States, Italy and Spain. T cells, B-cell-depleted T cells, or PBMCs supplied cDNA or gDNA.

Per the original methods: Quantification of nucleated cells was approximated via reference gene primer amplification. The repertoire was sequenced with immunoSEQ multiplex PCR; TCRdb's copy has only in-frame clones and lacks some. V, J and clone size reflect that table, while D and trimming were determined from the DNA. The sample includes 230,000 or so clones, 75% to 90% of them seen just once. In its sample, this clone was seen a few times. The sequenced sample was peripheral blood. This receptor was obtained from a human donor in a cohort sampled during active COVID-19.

DNA of the CDR3: TGTGCCAGCAGTGAACTGGGGGGATGGAATCAGCCCCAGCATTTT. Translated, it gives CASSELGGWNQPQHF. The rearrangement joins TRBV6-1 to TRBJ1-5, with D perhaps matching TRBD1 (5 bases). CDR1 is MNHNS and CDR2 is SASEGT in the germline V gene. The V gene lost 2 bases and the J gene lost 4 bases, with 12 bases spanning the gap. The CDR3 loop spans 15 amino acids.